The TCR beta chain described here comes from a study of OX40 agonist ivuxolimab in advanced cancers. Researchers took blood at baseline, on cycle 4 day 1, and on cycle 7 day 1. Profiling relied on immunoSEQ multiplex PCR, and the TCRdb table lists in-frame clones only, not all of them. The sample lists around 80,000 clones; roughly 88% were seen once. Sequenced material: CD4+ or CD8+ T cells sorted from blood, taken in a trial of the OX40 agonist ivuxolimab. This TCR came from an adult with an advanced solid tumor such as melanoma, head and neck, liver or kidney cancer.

As DNA, the CDR3 is TGCGCCAGCAGCCAAGGGGCGGTAGCGGGAACCCCTTCCTACGAGCAGTACTTC. The encoded protein is CASSQGAVAGTPSYEQYF. The genes are TRBV4-1 and TRBJ2-7; the match to TRBD2 covers 8 bases. The CDR3 has 18 residues. The germline gives CDR1 MGHRA, CDR2 YSYEKL. The junction had 12 bases not matched to a gene; V was cut back by 1 base and J by 1 base.